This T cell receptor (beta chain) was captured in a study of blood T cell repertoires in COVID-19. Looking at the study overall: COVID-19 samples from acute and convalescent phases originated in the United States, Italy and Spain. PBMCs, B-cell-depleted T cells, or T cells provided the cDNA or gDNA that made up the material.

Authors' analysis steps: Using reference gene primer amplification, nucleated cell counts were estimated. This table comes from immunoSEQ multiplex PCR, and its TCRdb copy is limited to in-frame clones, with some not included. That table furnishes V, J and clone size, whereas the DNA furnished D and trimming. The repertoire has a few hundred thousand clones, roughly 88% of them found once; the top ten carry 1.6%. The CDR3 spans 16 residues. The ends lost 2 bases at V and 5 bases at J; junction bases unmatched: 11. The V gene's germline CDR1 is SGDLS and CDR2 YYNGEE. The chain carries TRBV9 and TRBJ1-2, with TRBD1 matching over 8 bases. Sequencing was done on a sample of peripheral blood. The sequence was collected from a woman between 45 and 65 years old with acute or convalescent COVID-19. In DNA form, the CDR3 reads TGTGCCAGCAGCGTCCACCCGGGACAGGACTTATATGGCTACACCTTC. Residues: CASSVHPGQDLYGYTF.